This T cell receptor beta chain was observed in a study of blood T cell repertoires in COVID-19. At the level of the study: In each case, the material was cDNA or gDNA derived from T cells, B-cell-depleted T cells, or PBMCs.

Germline CDR1 is LNHDA and CDR2 is SQIVND (reference sequence). With 5 bases removed from V and 1 base from J, the gap between germline ends came to 11 bases. The CDR3 covers 15 residues. Authors' processing steps: Counts of nucleated cells, estimated from reference gene primer amplification, were obtained. The table came from immunoSEQ multiplex PCR; TCRdb's copy has only in-frame clones and leaves some out. From that table come the V and J calls and clone size; the DNA was used to work out D and trimming. The table has about 42,000 clones, roughly 86% seen once; the top ten hold approximately 59%. V gene TRBV19 combines with J gene TRBJ1-4, with D maybe TRBD1 (6 bases). Sequenced material: peripheral blood. The sequence came from a man between 65 and 85 years old with acute or convalescent COVID-19. This chain's CDR3 is CASSPGQLTNEKLFF. CDR3 in DNA: TGTGCCAGTAGTCCAGGACAGCTAACTAATGAAAAACTGTTTTTT.